The T cell receptor (beta chain) under discussion was sequenced for a study of cytomegalovirus exposure and HLA in healthy donors. This CDR3 spans 14 amino acids. V was clipped by 1 base and J by 7 bases, with 11 bases between them. The germline V gene has CDR1 SNHLY and CDR2 FYNNEI. PCR amplification relied on 60 Vbeta primers (plus 13 Jbeta primers). Clones were read by immunoSEQ multiplex PCR, and TCRdb kept only the in-frame ones, dropping some. The profile covers 55,000 to 70,000 clones, with about 84% appearing a single time and roughly 8% taken by the ten largest. V and J are TRBV2 and TRBJ2-4, with a possible D match to TRBD1 (6 bases). The specimen was PBMCs. The TCR was taken from a man between 18 and 35 years old in good health and CMV-seropositive. In DNA, the CDR3 is TGTGCCAGCAGTGAAGAGAGGGGGTGGAACATTCAGTACTTC. It yields the protein CASSEERGWNIQYF.